Sequencing of this T cell receptor beta chain was carried out in a study of identical twins. TCRdb used MiXCR to reprocess the 5' RACE reads, holding one entry per CDR3 protein. Of some 730,000 distinct CDR3 sequences in the sample, 15% to 20% were seen once. Germline-derived CDR1 and CDR2 are KGHSH and LQKENI. The ends were cut back, 0 bases at V and 4 bases at J, with 10 bases in the middle. The CDR3 runs 15 residues. The data were also submitted as part of a second study, on T cells expressing NK-cell markers. That source reports: Only alpha-beta TCR T cells were sorted in several experiments, using an anti-gamma-delta TCR antibody.

Sequenced: PBMCs. V and J are TRBV18 and TRBJ2-1, with D maybe TRBD1 (5 bases). The source is a young woman in good health. The chain's CDR3 is CASSPPGPRYNEQFF. DNA of the CDR3: TGTGCCAGCTCACCACCGGGGCCTAGATACAATGAGCAGTTCTTC.